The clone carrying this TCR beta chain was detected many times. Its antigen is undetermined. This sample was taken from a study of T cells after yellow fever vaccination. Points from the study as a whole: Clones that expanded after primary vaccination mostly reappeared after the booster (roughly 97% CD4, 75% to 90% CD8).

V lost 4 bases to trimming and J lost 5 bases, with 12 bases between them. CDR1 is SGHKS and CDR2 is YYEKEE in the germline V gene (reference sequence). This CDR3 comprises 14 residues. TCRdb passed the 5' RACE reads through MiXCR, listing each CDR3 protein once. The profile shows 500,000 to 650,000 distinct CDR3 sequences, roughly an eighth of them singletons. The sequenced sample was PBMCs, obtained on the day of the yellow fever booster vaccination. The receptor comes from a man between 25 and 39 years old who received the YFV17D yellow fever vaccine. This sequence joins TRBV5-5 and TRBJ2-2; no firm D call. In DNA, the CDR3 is TGTGCCAGCAGCGTCGATGATGAGACCGGGGAGCTGTTTTTT. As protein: CASSVDDETGELFF.